The TCR beta chain under discussion was sequenced for a study of blood T cell repertoires in COVID-19. Study-wide context: The United States, Italy and Spain supplied acute and convalescent COVID-19 samples. T cells, B-cell-depleted T cells, or PBMCs supplied cDNA or gDNA.

Under the authors' procedure: Estimation of nucleated cell counts was performed using reference gene primer amplification. This table comes from immunoSEQ multiplex PCR, and its TCRdb copy is limited to in-frame clones, with some not included. From that table come the V and J calls and clone size; the DNA was used to work out D and trimming. The data show 95,000 to 150,000 clones, approximately 87% seen once. Sequencing used peripheral blood. The receptor comes from a man in his sixties with acute or convalescent COVID-19.

The CDR3 loop reads CASSLLDAAGGGQTQYF. The CDR3 coding sequence is TGTGCCAGCAGCTTGTTAGACGCAGCGGGAGGCGGTCAGACCCAGTACTTC. V and J are TRBV5-6 and TRBJ2-5, with TRBD2 identical over 9 bases. The V gene end was trimmed by 1 base and the J gene end by 6 bases; junction bases not matched to a gene: 13. CDR3 length: 17 residues. CDR1 is SGHDT and CDR2 is YYEEEE in the germline V gene. Combining the CDR3 with reference TRBV5-6 and TRBJ2-5 gives the whole variable domain DAGVTQSPTHLIKTRGQQVTLRCSPKSGHDTVSWYQQALGQGPQFIFQYYEEEERQRGNFPDRFSGHQFPNYSSELNVNALLLGDSALYLCASSLLDAAGGGQTQYFGPGTRLLVL.